Described below is a single TCR beta chain sequence and its context. The antigen this receptor binds is unknown. V loses 6 bases of germline sequence and J loses 0 bases, and the interval between the two ends is 12 bases. The germline V gene sets CDR1 to SQVTM and CDR2 to ANQGSEA. From cysteine to phenylalanine, the CDR3 is 13 amino acids long. This entry keeps only the CDR3 DNA: 39 bases, framed from base 1. This sample was included in a study of cytomegalovirus exposure and HLA in healthy donors (dated by TCRdb to 2016 to 2017). A note on the overall study: In an earlier analysis of roughly 590 of the donors, under 300 Gb of sequence data and 95 million to 130 million unique TCR beta sequences from roughly 200 million T cells were reported. A later genetic analysis used genome-wide SNP genotypes for about 65% of the 666 donors, treating that subset as a discovery cohort. Rather than using new phenotypic data, the later analysis identified candidate immune exposures from TCR beta sequences and from how often those sequences occurred across donors. HLA typing included class I and class II loci at four-digit resolution. Donor age, sex, ethnicity and CMV serostatus were compiled alongside the repertoire data. An earlier analysis of fewer than 700 of the donors applied high-throughput TCR beta sequencing to assess whether each TCR beta V gene segment acted as functional or pseudogenic. Of the approximately 400 genotyped donors, approximately 81% were placed in the genetic ancestry cluster associated with self-reported Caucasian donors. The study was designed to test whether signatures of past pathogen exposure could be identified by cataloging public T cell receptors. To predict cytomegalovirus infection status, the study brought together high-throughput TCR immunosequencing, statistical association of individual TCRs with disease status, and machine learning. A later analysis re-analyzed previously published TCR beta repertoires from approximately 700 donors and added high-resolution HLA genotyping to study TCR occurrence patterns. Approximately 300 gigabases of sequencing data and approximately 93 million unique TCR sequences were included in an early release covering 550 to 800 HLA-typed donors. All discovery cohort repertoires had been generated on a single sequencing platform. Typing coverage differed by locus: A, B, C, DRB1 and DQB1 were typed in about 629-640 donors, DQA1 in approximately 520, DPA1 in approximately 610, and DPB1 in 450 to 490. Because of strong linkage in the cohort, roughly 5 DR-DQ haplotypes were treated as single units for association and clustering. A separate validation cohort of roughly 130 different subjects was used in addition to the roughly 620-subject first cohort. On average, roughly 200,000 unique TCR beta nucleotide sequences were sequenced per donor among 398 genotyped donors of the cohort, with roughly 18% of those sequences being non-productive. The T cell repertoires of 666 subjects were profiled by immunosequencing and related to cytomegalovirus serostatus. Results the study describes overall, beyond this receptor: Roughly uniform sequencing depth across donors was assumed in presence/absence analyses, although this assumption may not hold. It was suggested by the authors that the approach could potentially be generalized to other disease states and immunological phenotypes. Several of the top co-occurrence clusters appeared to be linked to parvovirus B19, influenza, CMV and Epstein-Barr virus, according to a later analysis. A cluster of highly shared sequence variants was judged likely to represent a technical artifact of the sequencing pipeline. Immune exposure information for the cohort was limited to CMV serostatus. Linkage disequilibrium might explain the correlated functional status among segregating V segments, but an unknown experimental factor could not be ruled out. Most CMV-associated TCR beta chains appeared to be HLA-restricted in a later analysis, and the HLA associations seemed to be driven largely by CMV exposure. Over 15 rarely observed V segments, including chromosome 9 orphons, were excluded from the earlier analysis of a few hundred of the donors because counts were too low. Broadly in line with IMGT annotations, most TCR beta V segments showed up in productive rearrangements about 87% or about 30% of the time in an earlier analysis of 450 to 600 of the donors. When HLA alleles, especially DR and DQ, strongly co-occurred, attributing TCR associations to individual alleles was difficult. Across donors, most TCR sequences were observed very rarely, whereas some public TCRs were present in many individuals. Only TCR beta chains were sequenced in this cohort, and the absence of alpha or paired-chain data limited detectable features. A further reported finding was that TCR beta sequences accurately predicted the HLA-A and HLA-B alleles for most subjects in the first cohort. In a later analysis, HLA-associated TCR beta chains showed more clonal expansion and lower generation probabilities than non-associated chains that were equally common. An association between a missense DCLRE1C variant and V-gene and J-gene trimming of TCR beta chains was found in a later genetic analysis and replicated in an independent cohort. HLA typing was unavailable for some donors at each locus, so association tests used only the typed subset. At a false discovery rate of 0.05, a later analysis linked under 20,000 TCR beta sequences to specific HLA alleles. Because the 87-base-pair reads could not distinguish some IMGT-functional V segments, including TRBV6-2 and TRBV6-3, those segments were excluded. A few of the identified cytomegalovirus-associated TCR beta chains were confirmed in vitro to be specific for cytomegalovirus antigens. In the study, some 160 TCR beta chains were listed as associated with cytomegalovirus. The classifier was reported to diagnose cytomegalovirus status with high specificity and sensitivity in both the original cohort and the validation cohort. A later genetic analysis reported fewer N-insertions in productive TCRs among donors in an Asian-associated ancestry cluster than the roughly 720-donor mean. A later analysis found that TCR association rates varied across HLA loci, with DRB1 alleles showing the most associated TCRs and HLA-C alleles the fewest.

The cohort comprised some 700 healthy bone marrow donors. At the time of sampling, every cohort member was nominally healthy, though immune exposures that went unrecorded were likely present. The donor tested CMV seronegative, placing the donor among the approximately 400 seronegative members of the cohort. Every donor gave a peripheral blood sample, and the peripheral blood mononuclear cells from that sample were used for TCR beta sequencing. The Qiagen DNeasy Blood Extraction Kit was used to extract genomic DNA from the blood cell samples. To prepare the library, the immunoSEQ multiplex PCR assay was applied. The multiplex PCR relied on a mix of 60 forward primers for TCR Vbeta segments and 13 reverse primers for TCR Jbeta segments. The CDR3 region of rearranged TCR beta genes was amplified from genomic DNA with a multiplex PCR assay. On the Illumina HiSeq System, the amplified TCR beta libraries were sequenced as 87-base-pair reads. The study's processing was this. A later analysis counted 65 million to 90 million unique TCR beta chains across the roughly 700 repertoires, and some 11 million of these chains were shared by at least two donors. A nearest-neighbor algorithm error-corrected the raw reads and collapsed the reads into unique sequences, merging closely related sequences to remove PCR and sequencing errors. CDR3 sequences were aligned to IMGT reference sequences to assign V, D and J gene segments. For a sequence to be retained, at least a six-nucleotide match to both a V gene segment and a J gene segment was required. Rearrangements were called productive when the CDR3 lacked stop codons and stayed in frame with V and J; all others were non-productive. CDR3 was defined according to IMGT convention as the region running from the second conserved V-encoded cysteine to the conserved J-encoded phenylalanine. In an earlier analysis of roughly 580 of the donors, sequences lacking an unambiguous match to a single V gene segment were excluded. In an earlier analysis of a few hundred of the donors, V segments were called functional above 56.7% productive rearrangements and were called segregating when the between-donor standard deviation exceeded 5%. A statistical classification framework was built to diagnose cytomegalovirus status from the catalog of TCR beta chain sequences. In a later analysis, V and J genes were assigned by comparing TCR nucleotide sequences against IMGT/GENE-DB human TR gene sequences. Using the TCRdist pipeline, a later analysis assigned CDR3 sequences along with most-parsimonious VDJ recombination scenarios. In a later analysis, each TCR beta chain was defined by its CDR3 amino acid sequence together with its V-gene family, and reads without a unique V-gene family were excluded. A later analysis removed 500 to 600 highly shared, low-generation-probability nucleotide sequences to deal with suspected cross-contamination and a sequencing artifact. A later analysis calculated a clonal expansion index for each public chain from normalized within-repertoire ranks of inferred template counts. Generation probabilities in a later analysis came from a VDJ recombination model fitted to out-of-frame rearrangements, and those results were checked against IGoR. A later analysis scored TCR-TCR, TCR-HLA and TCR-CMV co-occurrence with hypergeometric tests, applying a repertoire-size bias correction to TCR pairs. A later analysis estimated false discovery rates by permuting HLA or CMV assignments 20 times. In a later analysis, co-occurring TCRs were grouped using DBSCAN, and TCRdist sequence similarity was added for clustering within HLA-allele-positive subsets. Co-occurrence clustering excluded repertoires with fewer than 30,000 or more than 120,000 public chains, plus five with anomalous nucleotide sharing. TCRdb took this table from immuneACCESS and kept in-frame rearrangements with V and J called. Such tables lack part of the clones; where checked against another copy, unresolved V genes explain under half of the gap, and the rest is unexplained. V and J calls and clone size come straight from that table; D and trimming were deduced from the DNA. The sample has 55,000 to 75,000 clones on record. Over 1.5% of the sample lies in the top ten.

This clonotype originated in a young woman in good health and CMV-seronegative. The chain is encoded by TRBV29-1 joined to TRBJ2-7; TRBD1 is possibly the D segment (6 matching bases). The sample taken for sequencing was PBMCs. The CDR3 corresponds to CSVVTGSSYEQYF. At the DNA level, the sequence is TGCAGCGTCGTGACAGGCAGCTCCTACGAGCAGTACTTC.